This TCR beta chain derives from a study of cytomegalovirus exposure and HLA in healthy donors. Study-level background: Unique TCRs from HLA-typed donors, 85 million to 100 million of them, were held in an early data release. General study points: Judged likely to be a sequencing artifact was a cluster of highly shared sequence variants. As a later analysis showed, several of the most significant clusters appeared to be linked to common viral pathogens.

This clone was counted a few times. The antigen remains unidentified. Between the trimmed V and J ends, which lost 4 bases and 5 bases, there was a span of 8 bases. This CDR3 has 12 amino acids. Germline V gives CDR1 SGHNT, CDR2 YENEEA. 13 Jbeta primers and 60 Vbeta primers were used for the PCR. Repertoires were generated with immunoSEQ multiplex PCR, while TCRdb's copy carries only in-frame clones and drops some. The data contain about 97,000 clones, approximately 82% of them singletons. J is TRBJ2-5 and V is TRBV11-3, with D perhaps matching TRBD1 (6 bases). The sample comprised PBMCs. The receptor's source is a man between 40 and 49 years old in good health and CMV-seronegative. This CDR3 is CASSSTGETQYF. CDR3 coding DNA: TGTGCCAGCAGCTCCACAGGGGAGACCCAGTACTTC.